This T cell receptor beta chain was found in a study of T cell responses to AZD1222 COVID-19 vaccine. For the study at large: Pooling of second doses given at about 4 or about 12 weeks was done. Overall study findings and caveats: Per reports, nearly half of all spike-specific TCRs target regions that are unmutated in variants. It was only after the peak T cell response that any repertoires were sampled. Spike-specific TCR breadth and depth went up after people got two AZD1222 doses.

V was pared by 2 bases and J by 0 bases, with 14 bases between. Germline V gene sequence: CDR1 WNHNN, CDR2 SYGVQD (reference sequence). The CDR3 length is 17 residues. Produced via immunoSEQ multiplex PCR; TCRdb's table is partial and in-frame only. The sample has more than 95,000 clones, around 88% seen once. As concerns this clone: No antigen is known for it.

This specimen consisted of peripheral blood, obtained on day 0 of AZD1222 vaccination. The TCR sequence derives from an adult in good health. V usage is TRBV10-1 and J usage is TRBJ1-5; a weak D match, TRBD1 (5 bases). The CDR3 sequence: CASSEPAGFHSNQPQHF. CDR3 nucleotide sequence: TGCGCCAGCAGTGAGCCGGCAGGGTTCCATAGCAATCAGCCCCAGCATTTT.